The T cell receptor beta chain described here comes from a study of regulatory T cells in long-lasting Graves disease. Study-level findings and limits: Persistent disease was associated with favored TRBV28 usage and with favored use of TRBJ1-2 and TRBJ2-5. Sharing of public clonotypes was greater in persistent patients (under 3,000) than in new patients (around 880).

As for time point: persistent/refractory GD, antithyroid drugs over 5 years with positive TRAb. Following extraction of RNA from PBMCs, that RNA was used to make the TCR library. American Thyroid Association guidelines were used to diagnose Graves' disease. This clonotype has a handful of counts. Its specificity is not known. This may come from a read error, since a much larger clone is one base off. Combining iRepertoire HTBI primers with Arm-PCR of CDR3 regions, the authors built TCR beta libraries. Authors' data handling: Identified segments across samples numbered about 60 TRBV and approximately 14 TRBJ. From the multiplex PCR reads, TCRdb called clonotypes with MiXCR, one entry per CDR3 protein. TCRdb's processing, not the study's, gives the V and J calls here. Seen here are roughly 300,000 distinct CDR3 sequences, roughly 21% observed once, and the top ten hold less than 35%. V lost 11 bases and J 0 bases, leaving 11 bases between the germline ends. This CDR3 region has 14 residues.

Sequenced material: peripheral blood mononuclear cells (PBMCs), taken when the disease was refractory, from a patient treated with antithyroid drugs. The V gene is TRBV12-3 or TRBV12-4, the J gene TRBJ2-6; D gene unclear. This TCR derives from a female donor with Graves disease. The CDR3 DNA follows: TGTGCCTGCACAGTCGGCTCTGGGGCCAACGTCCTGACTTTC. Its translation is CACTVGSGANVLTF.